This record concerns one TCR beta chain sequence. The sample comes from a study of shared clonotypes between healthy human individuals. This CDR3 has 13 amino acids. Germline V CDR1 and CDR2: SEHNR, FQNEAQ (reference sequence). V was cut by 5 bases and J by 2 bases, with 10 bases left in between. Selected positively for CCR7 and CD45RO-negative, naive CD8 cells excluded terminally differentiated effector memory CD45RA+ cells. The protocol was immunoSEQ multiplex PCR, while the TCRdb copy is restricted to in-frame clones and leaves out a portion. The table records about 1.9 million clones, roughly 93% of them present only once.

The source material was naive CD8+ T cells from PBMCs. The receptor comes from a man between 18 and 29 years old in good health. Some clones in this sample may be carry-over from other donors' samples. The rearrangement joins TRBV7-9 to TRBJ2-7; D remains unclear. Here the CDR3 DNA reads TGTGCCAGCAGCATAGGACCGCCCTACGAGCAGTACTTC. Protein product: CASSIGPPYEQYF.